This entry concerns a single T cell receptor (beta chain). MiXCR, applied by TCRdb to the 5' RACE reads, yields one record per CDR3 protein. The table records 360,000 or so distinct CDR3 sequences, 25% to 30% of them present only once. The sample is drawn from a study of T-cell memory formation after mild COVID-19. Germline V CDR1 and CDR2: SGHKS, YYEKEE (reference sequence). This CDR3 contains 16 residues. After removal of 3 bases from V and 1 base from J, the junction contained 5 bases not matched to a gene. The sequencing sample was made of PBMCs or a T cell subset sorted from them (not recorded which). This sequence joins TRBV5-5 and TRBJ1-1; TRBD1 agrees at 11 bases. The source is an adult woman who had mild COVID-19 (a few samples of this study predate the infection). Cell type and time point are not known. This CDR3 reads CASSSDRGPSNTEAFF. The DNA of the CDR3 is TGTGCCAGCAGCTCGGACAGGGGGCCATCGAACACTGAAGCTTTCTTT.